The TCR beta chain described here comes from a study of molecular identifiers for immune sequencing clone quantification. Naive CD8 libraries used about 20,000 to 1,000,000 sorted cells and 10%, 30% or 50% RNA. Isolation of naive CD8 T cells was achieved by sorting on a CD8+CD4-CCR7+CD45RA+ phenotype. MiXCR, run by TCRdb on the PCR reads, gives a single entry per CDR3 protein. The sample shows 490,000 or so distinct CDR3 sequences, about a fifth of them seen only once. CDR1 and CDR2 (germline): DFQATT, SNEGSKA (reference sequence). The junction had 10 bases not matched to a gene; V was cut back by 6 bases and J by 3 bases. This CDR3 has 14 residues.

The sample consisted of naive CD8+ T cells from blood, with Jurkat cell RNA spiked in. Subset of the sample: FACS-sorted CD8+CD4-CCR7+CD45RA+ naive T cells. V usage is TRBV20-1 and J usage is TRBJ2-7, with TRBD1 identical over 8 bases. The sequence was collected from a human donor in good health. Some libraries in this study had Jurkat cell RNA spiked in. The DNA for the CDR3 is TGCAGTGCAGGGGACAGGAGCCCTTACTACGAGCAGTACTTC. Translation gives CSAGDRSPYYEQYF.